One and the same sample provided the 18 T cell receptor beta chains below, sequenced in a study of CD8+ T cells in alopecia areata (dated by TCRdb to the late 2010s). The sample's time point, from its label and the paper: around 22 weeks on oral tofacitinib. In light of the paper, this sample's treatment or condition label describes: oral pan-JAK inhibitor, 5-10 mg twice daily. Peripheral blood and lesional scalp punch biopsies were obtained from patients with alopecia areata. Library creation used the immunoSEQ multiplex PCR assay. RNA was extracted from all samples and reverse transcribed into cDNA, which served as template for TCR sequencing. TCRdb holds this immuneACCESS table with in-frame rearrangements only. Some clones are missing; in checked studies, unresolved V genes explain under half, and the rest has no known cause. This sample holds thousands of clones; around four fifths were observed only once. The top ten clones comprise more than 4% of the sample.

The specimen comprised skin, sampled at week 24, from a patient treated with tofacitinib. All receptors come from a human donor with alopecia areata.

This chain uses TRBV4-3 with TRBJ2-2, with TRBD2 matching 9 bases. Germline loops: CDR1 LGHNA, CDR2 YSLEER. The CDR3 is 18 residues long. The J segment lost 6 bases and the V segment lost 0 bases, leaving 11 bases of the junction unmatched. DNA of the CDR3: TGCGCCAGCAGCCAAGATGTTGGGGCGGGGGGGCTAGCCGGGGAGCTGTTTTTT. The encoded protein is CASSQDVGAGGLAGELFF.

The chain couples TRBV10-3 to TRBJ2-2; no reliable D call. The germline gives CDR1 ENHRY, CDR2 SYGVKD. V was shortened by 11 bases and J by 0 bases, with 7 bases between the two germline ends. The CDR3 spans 12 residues. The CDR3 coding sequence is TGTGCCGGATCCTCGAACACCGGGGAGCTGTTTTTT. Its protein product is CAGSSNTGELFF.

CDR3 loop: CASSREGVNQPQHF. CDR3 in DNA: TGTGCCAGCAGCCGTGAGGGAGTAAATCAGCCCCAGCATTTT. This chain uses TRBV2 with TRBJ1-5; D is undetermined. The CDR3 is 14 amino acids. The germline V gene encodes CDR1 SNHLY and CDR2 FYNNEI. Trimming removed 6 bases at V and 4 bases at J, with 13 bases between.

The genes are TRBV7-9 and TRBJ2-3; 8 positions agree with TRBD2. V gave up 1 base and J gave up 6 bases; unmatched junction bases: 9. Germline CDR1 is SEHNR and CDR2 is FQNEAQ (reference sequence). This CDR3 has 16 residues. The CDR3 DNA follows: TGTGCCAGCAGCTTAGTTAGGGCGGGGGGAGTTGATACGCAGTATTTT. This encodes CASSLVRAGGVDTQYF.

V gene TRBV15 combines with J gene TRBJ1-2; D is uncertain. Trimming stripped 3 bases from V and 2 bases from J, with 16 bases between. Germline V gene lookup returns CDR1 LNHNV and CDR2 YYDKDF (reference sequence). The CDR3 loop spans 16 amino acids. The CDR3 DNA sequence: TGTGCCACCAGCAGTCAGTTTTTCGGAGGGAACTATGGCTACACCTTC. Its translation: CATSSQFFGGNYGYTF.

The chain uses TRBV28 and TRBJ1-2, with 9 bases matching TRBD1. J was trimmed by 6 bases and V by 5 bases; bases with no gene match: 16. This CDR3 contains 17 residues. Germline V gene lookup returns CDR1 MDHEN and CDR2 SYDVKM. The CDR3 DNA follows: TGTGCCAGCAGTGCTTCCGGGACAGGGATCCGAGAGAATGGCTACACCTTC. The encoded protein is CASSASGTGIRENGYTF.

This clone was counted only a few times. CDR3 coding DNA: TGTGCCAGCAGCCGCTCAGAGGGACAGTGGAGCTCCTACGAGCAGTACTTC. This sequence encodes CASSRSEGQWSSYEQYF. This chain links TRBV11-3 with TRBJ2-7, with 7 bases that match TRBD1. J was trimmed by 0 bases and V by 5 bases; bases with no gene match: 13. Germline lookup yields CDR1 SGHNT and CDR2 YENEEA. CDR3 length: 17 amino acids.

This clone has only a few counts. The rearrangement joins TRBV10-3 to TRBJ2-7, with 8 bases aligning to TRBD1. This CDR3 has 12 residues. Germline assignment: CDR1 ENHRY and CDR2 SYGVKD. The V and J ends lost 10 bases and 4 bases, in that order; junction bases with no gene match: 6. The CDR3, as DNA: TGTGCCACGGGACAGGATTATTACGAGCAGTACTTC. Protein sequence: CATGQDYYEQYF.

In its sample, this clone was seen once. The chain recombines TRBV7-9 with TRBJ2-7, with D possibly TRBD2 on 5 matching bases. V lost 5 bases and J 2 bases, leaving 10 bases between the germline ends. This CDR3 region has 13 residues. Germline CDR1 is SEHNR and CDR2 is FQNEAQ (reference sequence). The CDR3 sequence: CASSPRGPYEQYF. The CDR3 bases are TGTGCCAGCAGCCCCCGGGGTCCCTACGAGCAGTACTTC.

Worth noting for this clone: Sequence at one end of the junction differs from germline and may be a read error. The chain recombines TRBV14 with TRBJ1-6, with a tentative D call TRBD1 (6 bases). CDR1 and CDR2 from the germline V gene are SGHDN and FVKESK. CDR3 length equals 15 residues. Here the CDR3 reads CASSYNRVGNSPPHF. CDR3 nucleotides: TGTGCCAGCAGCTACAACAGGGTGGGAAATTCACCCCCCCACTTT.

This chain uses TRBV2 with TRBJ1-1; D remains ambiguous. The V gene's germline CDR1 is SNHLY and CDR2 FYNNEI. The CDR3 is made up of 11 amino acids. V lost 3 bases, J lost 8 bases, and 7 bases lay in between. The CDR3 protein is CASSEISEAFF. CDR3 DNA sequence: TGTGCCAGCAGTGAGATCTCAGAAGCTTTCTTT.

The V gene is TRBV27, the J gene TRBJ1-5, with a possible D match to TRBD1 (6 bases). This CDR3 has 16 amino acids. The ends were cut back, 4 bases at V and 3 bases at J, with 16 bases in the middle. Germline V gives CDR1 MNHEY, CDR2 SMNVEV (reference sequence). The CDR3 region has the DNA TGTGCCAGCAGTTCCTCCCGGACAGCCTTCAATCAGCCCCAGCATTTT. Protein sequence: CASSSSRTAFNQPQHF.

This chain links TRBV27 with TRBJ1-2, with D hard to call. Per the germline V gene, CDR1 is MNHEY and CDR2 is SMNVEV (reference sequence). V dropped 5 bases and J dropped 4 bases, with 14 bases sitting between them. The CDR3 is 14 residues long. As DNA, the CDR3 is TGTGCCAGCAGTGCATACCGTGGACCCTATGGCTACACCTTC. Translating it yields CASSAYRGPYGYTF.

The rearrangement links TRBV19 to TRBJ1-5; tentatively, D is TRBD1 (5 bases). CDR3 size: 15 residues. Trimming took 9 bases from V and 2 from J, leaving 17 bases between them. Germline assignment: CDR1 LNHDA and CDR2 SQIVND (reference sequence). CDR3 coding DNA: TGTGCCAGCAGGGAAGTCGCGGGACGCAATCAGCCCCAGCATTTT. It is translated as CASREVAGRNQPQHF.

V gene TRBV7-2 combines with J gene TRBJ2-5; no definite D call. With 5 bases removed from V and 5 bases from J, the gap between germline ends came to 12 bases. The CDR3 length is 13 residues. Germline V lookup: CDR1 SGHTA, CDR2 FQGNSA. The CDR3 DNA follows: TGTGCCAGCAGCCCCGATATCAGGGAGACCCAGTACTTC. Amino acids: CASSPDIRETQYF.

The count of this clone is one. The chain recombines TRBV6-5 with TRBJ2-7, with a possible D match to TRBD2 (6 bases). CDR1 and CDR2 (germline): MNHEY, SVGAGI. Trimming removed 5 bases from V and 3 bases from J, with 14 bases in between. The CDR3 has 14 residues. This chain's CDR3 is CASSLAGGLYEQYF. Here the CDR3 DNA reads TGTGCCAGCAGTCTAGCAGGAGGGCTCTACGAGCAGTACTTC.

The J gene is TRBJ2-3, the V gene TRBV2; no firm D call. Germline V CDR1 and CDR2: SNHLY, FYNNEI. This CDR3 region has 13 residues. Between the trimmed V and J ends, which lost 6 bases and 2 bases, there was a span of 9 bases. The CDR3 protein is CASSGPFTDTQYF. CDR3 in DNA: TGTGCCAGCAGCGGGCCCTTCACAGATACGCAGTATTTT.

The chain is built from TRBV25-1 and TRBJ1-1, with 7 bases fitting TRBD1. The CDR3 spans 15 residues. The germline CDR1 and CDR2 sequences are MGHDK and SYGVNS. V shed 1 base and J 0 bases; nucleotides not matched to a gene: 2. The CDR3 is CASSESTGMNTEAFF. The CDR3 DNA reads as TGTGCCAGCAGTGAATCGACAGGGATGAACACTGAAGCTTTCTTT.